This T cell receptor beta chain was profiled in a study of Ad26.COV2.S vaccination and SARS-CoV-2 variants. Note on this clone: Its antigen remains unknown.

Treatment described: roughly 19 received Ad26.COV2.S at low or high dose, single or two shots; 5 received placebo; per-sample allocation not given. Samples came from day 63 after the first vaccine or placebo injection. This CDR3 region has 15 residues. Germline-derived CDR1 and CDR2 are MGHDK and SYGVNS. Losses at the gene ends were 3 bases for V and 6 bases for J; bases not matched to a gene: 3. Method: immunoSEQ multiplex PCR; TCRdb's copy keeps in-frame clones and lacks some. This table holds some 250,000 clones, roughly 88% found once. Study observations and caveats: Quantification of TCR breadth and depth may have yielded underestimates of total T cell responses. Reported findings describe substantial breadth in spike-specific CD8+ and CD4+ T cell responses following vaccination.

This sequence originates from a person between 18 and 60 years old who received the Ad26.COV2.S COVID-19 vaccine or a placebo. The sample was peripheral blood, taken in a trial of Ad26.COV2.S vaccine versus placebo. The genes are TRBV25-1 and TRBJ2-1, with TRBD1 matching 12 bases. This chain's CDR3 is CASSDRDRGLNEQFF. The CDR3 coding sequence is TGTGCCAGCAGTGACAGGGACAGGGGGCTCAATGAGCAGTTCTTC.